This T cell receptor beta chain derives from a study of T-cell reconstitution after alpha-beta-depleted transplantation in children. The TCRbeta library was prepared with unique molecular identifiers. TCRdb analysed the PCR reads with MiXCR anew, one entry per CDR3 protein. The sample lists 500,000 to 600,000 distinct CDR3 sequences, approximately 20% occurring once. A single count supports this clonotype. Trimming took off 2 bases at V and 6 bases at J, with 13 bases between the two ends. Germline CDR1 MNHEY, CDR2 SMNVEV (reference sequence). The CDR3 has 15 amino acids. This TCR was sampled from a human donor who donated a stem cell graft to a child with acute lymphoblastic leukemia. The J gene is TRBJ2-2, the V gene TRBV27, with TRBD2 as a possible D gene (6 bases). Specimen: PBMCs from the stem cell graft donor, collected from the stem cell graft. The CDR3 nucleotides read TGTGCCAGCAGTTTAACGGGAGTGGGCGCCGGGGAGCTGTTTTTT. This translates into CASSLTGVGAGELFF.